Following are 21 T cell receptor beta chains from one sample sequenced in a study of post-analysis software for immune sequencing data. Notes on the study in general: With TRBV5-6, TRBV5-1 and TRBV20-1 included, 4 or 5 TRBV segments were more frequent in patients than in controls.

No antigen is known for these receptors. The authors incorporated unique molecular identifiers into the TCR beta cDNA libraries. Each CDR3 protein is one row after TCRdb ran MiXCR on the PCR reads. The sample yields fewer than 600,000 distinct CDR3 sequences, under 55% seen once. Specimen: blood. Receptors were obtained from a girl aged 10-17 years with multiple sclerosis.

The chain joins TRBV20-1 to TRBJ1-2, with 10 positions matching TRBD1. Germline CDR1 is DFQATT and CDR2 is SNEGSKA (reference sequence). After removal of 0 bases from V and 6 bases from J, the junction contained 10 bases not matched to a gene. This CDR3 has 16 amino acids. CDR3 amino acids: CSARDLGQGGMDGYTF. CDR3 bases: TGCAGTGCTAGAGACCTAGGACAGGGGGGAATGGATGGCTACACCTTC.

This rearrangement joins TRBV18 to TRBJ1-4; D is perhaps TRBD1 (5 bases). V gave up 3 bases and J gave up 6 bases, with 17 bases separating them. CDR3 length: 16 amino acids. The V gene's germline CDR1 is KGHSH and CDR2 LQKENI. The CDR3 loop is CASSPGILGTDEKLFF. The CDR3 nucleotides are TGTGCCAGCTCACCCGGAATCCTCGGGACTGATGAAAAACTGTTTTTT.

The V call is TRBV10-1, the J call TRBJ2-5; D gene unclear. Germline loops: CDR1 WNHNN, CDR2 SYGVQD (reference sequence). Trimming removed 2 bases from V and 0 bases from J, with 4 bases in between. CDR3 length: 13 amino acids. The CDR3 loop is CASSEGYQETQYF. The CDR3 DNA is TGCGCCAGCAGTGAGGGATACCAAGAGACCCAGTACTTC.

The chain couples TRBV9 to TRBJ2-7; no clear D. CDR3 length: 15 amino acids. Trimming removed 0 bases from V and 4 bases from J, with 14 bases in between. CDR1 and CDR2 (germline): SGDLS, YYNGEE. CDR3 sequence: CASSVARDVPYEQYF. In DNA form, the CDR3 reads TGTGCCAGCAGCGTAGCTAGAGATGTCCCATACGAGCAGTACTTC.

This chain uses TRBV15 with TRBJ1-1; TRBD1 matches at 7 bases. V trimming: 7 bases; J trimming: 4 bases; junction bases outside the gene matches: 6. Germline CDR1 is LNHNV and CDR2 is YYDKDF (reference sequence). The CDR3 is made up of 13 amino acids. The CDR3 here is CATKAGGSTEAFF. CDR3 bases: TGTGCCACCAAAGCAGGGGGAAGCACTGAAGCTTTCTTT.

This clonotype was observed once. The DNA of the CDR3 is TGCAGTGCTCGCGGGTGGGGGCAGAGTAACTCCTACGAGCAGTACTTC. Translation: CSARGWGQSNSYEQYF. V and J are TRBV20-1 and TRBJ2-7; weak D call: TRBD1 (6 bases). The V gene lost 5 bases and the J gene lost 0 bases, with 20 bases spanning the gap. The germline gives CDR1 DFQATT, CDR2 SNEGSKA (reference sequence). The CDR3 extends over 16 amino acids.

The chain uses TRBV28 and TRBJ2-5; possibly TRBD1 for D (6 bases). Germline CDR1 and CDR2: MDHEN and SYDVKM. The CDR3 runs 14 residues. Trimming pared 3 bases from V and 5 bases from J, leaving 13 bases between. CDR3: CASSLSDSWETQYF. The DNA for the CDR3 is TGTGCCAGCAGTTTGTCGGACAGTTGGGAGACCCAGTACTTC.

V usage is TRBV24-1 and J usage is TRBJ2-1; possible D gene TRBD2, 6 bases. Germline CDR1 KGHDR, CDR2 SFDVKD. The V and J ends lost 7 bases and 7 bases respectively, with 16 bases between them. This CDR3 is built from 14 residues. The CDR3 is CATRGAPAGNEQFF. CDR3 nucleotides: TGTGCCACCAGGGGTGCCCCTGCGGGGAATGAGCAGTTCTTC.

The chain recombines TRBV25-1 with TRBJ1-5, with 8 bases matching TRBD1. CDR1 and CDR2 (germline): MGHDK, SYGVNS. Germline trimming cut 7 bases from V and 0 bases from J; bases unmatched to any gene: 5. This CDR3 region has 15 residues. Here the CDR3 reads CASTVDRGSNQPQHF. The CDR3 DNA sequence: TGTGCCAGCACCGTTGACAGGGGTAGCAATCAGCCCCAGCATTTT.

J is TRBJ2-6 and V is TRBV20-1; 9 nucleotides align to TRBD2. This CDR3 region has 18 residues. Germline V gives CDR1 DFQATT, CDR2 SNEGSKA (reference sequence). Trimming took 0 bases from V and 0 from J; bases not matched to a gene: 6. The CDR3 region is CSARDIAGEISGANVLTF. Written as DNA, the CDR3 is TGCAGTGCTAGAGATATAGCGGGAGAGATCTCTGGGGCCAACGTCCTGACTTTC.

In its sample, this clonotype was seen a few times. The V gene is TRBV29-1, the J gene TRBJ2-5, with D uncertain. The CDR3 length is 13 residues. Germline CDR1 is SQVTM and CDR2 is ANQGSEA. V was pared by 3 bases and J by 1 base, with 9 bases between. CDR3 sequence reads: CSVDSQIQETQYF. The CDR3, as DNA: TGCAGCGTTGACTCTCAGATCCAAGAGACCCAGTACTTC.

This sequence joins TRBV6-1 and TRBJ2-7; TRBD2 matches at 11 bases. The J call may be mistaken, given a closer DNA end match to TRBJ2-5. The CDR3 spans 17 residues. The germline V gene encodes CDR1 MNHNS and CDR2 SASEGT. CDR3 in amino acids: CASNRVSGTSGGETQYF. The CDR3, as DNA: TGTGCCAGCAATAGAGTCTCCGGGACTAGCGGAGGAGAGACCCAGTACTTC.

This rearrangement joins TRBV6-1 to TRBJ1-5; 8 bases line up with TRBD1. J lost 0 bases, V lost 6 bases, and 7 bases had no gene match. Germline CDR1 MNHNS, CDR2 SASEGT. The CDR3 spans 16 residues. CDR3 in DNA: TGTGCCAGCAGCTCCCAGGGGGCCCATAGCAATCAGCCCCAGCATTTT. Its translation is CASSSQGAHSNQPQHF.

V and J are TRBV20-1 and TRBJ2-1, with D hard to call. Germline values: CDR1 DFQATT, CDR2 SNEGSKA (reference sequence). CDR3 size: 10 residues. The CDR3: CSVKTVVQFF. The CDR3, as DNA: TGCAGCGTCAAAACGGTAGTGCAGTTCTTC.

In this sample, this clonotype turned up many times. The chain employs TRBV29-1 and TRBJ1-1; D is uncertain. Germline V gene data show CDR1 as SQVTM and CDR2 as ANQGSEA. The CDR3 loop spans 13 amino acids. Deletions cut 6 bases from V and 0 bases from J, with 11 bases between. The CDR3 here is CSVAGIMNTEAFF. The DNA of the CDR3 is TGCAGCGTGGCCGGGATCATGAACACTGAAGCTTTCTTT.

For this clonotype: The junction does not match germline at one end; this may be a read error. The chain joins TRBV7-7 to TRBJ2-3, with D tentatively TRBD2 (6 bases). The CDR3 consists of 14 residues. Germline CDR1 SSHAT, CDR2 FNYEAQ (reference sequence). CDR3 bases: TGTGCTAGCAGCCCGACGGGAGATACGAAGGCGCAGTATTTT. Translation: CASSPTGDTKAQYF.

The CDR3 region is CASRPLGRGDGYTF. The CDR3 DNA follows: TGTGCCAGCAGGCCATTGGGGCGAGGAGATGGCTACACCTTC. The rearrangement joins TRBV6-2 or TRBV6-3 to TRBJ1-2; TRBD1 might be the D (5 bases). CDR3 length equals 14 residues. Trimming pared 6 bases from V and 6 bases from J, leaving 17 bases between. CDR1 is MNHEY and CDR2 is SVGEGT in the germline V gene.

J is TRBJ1-1 and V is TRBV10-3; unclear D gene. This CDR3 comprises 14 residues. V was clipped by 7 bases and J by 4 bases, with 16 bases between them. From germline, CDR1 is ENHRY and CDR2 SYGVKD. CDR3 in DNA: TGTGCCATCAAGGAGCTAGGCTCGAGCACTGAAGCTTTCTTT. Translation gives CAIKELGSSTEAFF.

The chain couples TRBV5-5 to TRBJ1-1; TRBD1 might be the D (5 bases). The germline V gene has CDR1 SGHKS and CDR2 YYEKEE (reference sequence). The CDR3 spans 17 residues. V lost 3 bases, J lost 0 bases, and 18 bases lay in between. CDR3 in amino acids: CASSSVQAPTVNTEAFF. The CDR3 DNA is TGTGCCAGCAGCTCGGTACAGGCCCCAACTGTGAACACTGAAGCTTTCTTT.

This clonotype was observed a handful of times. V gene TRBV18 combines with J gene TRBJ2-1, with 10 nucleotides matching TRBD1. Trimming removed 6 bases from V and 2 bases from J; junction bases left unmatched: 1. This CDR3 is 14 amino acids long. Germline V gives CDR1 KGHSH, CDR2 LQKENI. In DNA form, the CDR3 reads TGTGCCAGCTCCGGGACAGGGGCCTACAATGAGCAGTTCTTC. Translating it yields CASSGTGAYNEQFF.

This clonotype was found a few times. The chain uses TRBV7-3 and TRBJ2-1, with TRBD2 matching 9 bases. Germline-derived CDR1 and CDR2 are SGHTA and FQGTGA. Trimming removed 5 bases from V and 2 bases from J; junction bases left unmatched: 7. The CDR3 runs to 16 residues. CDR3 sequence reads: CASSPPSSGAYNEQFF. The CDR3 DNA reads TGTGCCAGCAGCCCCCCTTCTAGCGGGGCCTACAATGAGCAGTTCTTC.